Listed below are T cell receptor beta chains from one sample, sequenced in a study of blood T cell repertoires in COVID-19. TCRdb's copy holds only in-frame clones and misses some; the assay was immunoSEQ multiplex PCR. Of approximately 96,000 clones in the sample, roughly 90% are singletons; the top ten hold 2.9%. The specimen was peripheral blood. The receptor source for this set is a woman of 80 years or more with acute or convalescent COVID-19. CDR3s include the opening cysteine and the closing phenylalanine or tryptophan. Fields, in order: D gene, V gene, clone size, CDR3 length, J gene, CDR3 protein, CDR3 DNA. D genes are given only for firm matches. Size tells how often a clone was seen (once, few, many) or the class of an expanded clone, and some rows leave it out.

D: -
V: TRBV15
size: -
length: 15
J: TRBJ1-2
CDR3: CATSRDLWGQGGYTF
DNA: TGTGCCACCAGCAGAGACCTATGGGGGCAAGGTGGCTACACCTTC

D: TRBD2
V: TRBV20-1
size: -
length: 18
J: TRBJ2-2
CDR3: CSASFGLAGSANTGELFF
DNA: TGCAGTGCTAGTTTCGGTTTAGCGGGGTCCGCGAACACCGGGGAGCTGTTTTTT

D: -
V: TRBV29-1
size: few
length: 12
J: TRBJ2-1
CDR3: CSVEEQINEQFF
DNA: TGCAGCGTTGAAGAACAGATCAATGAGCAGTTCTTC

D: -
V: TRBV19
size: -
length: 14
J: TRBJ1-4
CDR3: CASSIGGGAGKLFF
DNA: TGTGCCAGTAGTATAGGCGGCGGCGCCGGAAAACTGTTTTTT

D: -
V: TRBV5-1
size: -
length: 14
J: TRBJ2-1
CDR3: CASSLLQGYNEQFF
DNA: TGCGCCAGCAGCTTGTTACAGGGCTACAATGAGCAGTTCTTC

D: -
V: TRBV7-9
size: -
length: 14
J: TRBJ1-4
CDR3: CASSFSIRGEKLFF
DNA: TGTGCCAGCAGCTTCTCTATAAGGGGGGAAAAACTGTTTTTT

D: -
V: TRBV18
size: -
length: 16
J: TRBJ2-7
CDR3: CASSPLRSGLPGEQYF
DNA: TGTGCCAGCTCACCACTTAGGTCGGGACTTCCAGGGGAGCAGTACTTC

D: TRBD1
V: TRBV2
size: -
length: 14
J: TRBJ1-2
CDR3: CASSEEGAVEGYTF
DNA: TGTGCCAGCAGTGAGGAGGGGGCCGTGGAAGGCTACACCTTC

D: TRBD1
V: TRBV7-7
size: -
length: 15
J: TRBJ2-3
CDR3: CASSPGQGDTDTQYF
DNA: TGTGCTAGCAGCCCGGGACAGGGGGACACAGATACGCAGTATTTT

D: -
V: TRBV4-3
size: -
length: 14
J: TRBJ1-2
CDR3: CASSQGGDLYGYTF
DNA: TGCGCCAGCAGCCAAGGGGGGGACCTCTATGGCTACACCTTC

D: TRBD1
V: TRBV27
size: -
length: 15
J: TRBJ2-1
CDR3: CASSFPEGANNEQFF
DNA: TGTGCCAGCAGTTTCCCCGAGGGGGCTAACAATGAGCAGTTCTTC

D: -
V: TRBV5-1
size: -
length: 14
J: TRBJ1-4
CDR3: CASSLDRNYEKLFF
DNA: TGCGCCAGCAGCTTGGACAGGAACTATGAAAAACTGTTTTTT

D: TRBD1
V: TRBV15
size: -
length: 16
J: TRBJ2-7
CDR3: CATSRDLTGESYEQYF
DNA: TGTGCCACCAGCAGAGATCTGACAGGGGAGTCCTACGAGCAGTACTTC

D: -
V: TRBV5-1
size: once
length: 13
J: TRBJ1-4
CDR3: CASSLGDLGKLFF
DNA: TGCGCCAGCAGCTTGGGGGACTTAGGGAAACTGTTTTTT

D: TRBD1
V: TRBV29-1
size: -
length: 14
J: TRBJ1-1
CDR3: CSAGQGDVGTEAFF
DNA: TGCAGCGCCGGACAGGGGGATGTAGGAACTGAAGCTTTCTTT

D: -
V: TRBV19
size: -
length: 14
J: TRBJ1-2
CDR3: CASSINGFDYGYTF
DNA: TGTGCCAGTAGTATAAACGGGTTTGACTATGGCTACACCTTC

D: -
V: TRBV15
size: -
length: 13
J: TRBJ2-1
CDR3: CATSRELYNEQFF
DNA: TGTGCCACCAGCAGAGAACTGTACAATGAGCAGTTCTTC

D: -
V: TRBV7-9
size: -
length: 15
J: TRBJ1-3
CDR3: CASSTPSGDRNTIYF
DNA: TGTGCCAGCAGCACTCCTTCAGGGGATCGAAACACCATATATTTT

D: -
V: TRBV24-1
size: -
length: 14
J: TRBJ2-2
CDR3: CATSDLSRPGELFF
DNA: TGTGCCACCAGTGATCTTTCGAGGCCCGGGGAGCTGTTTTTT

D: -
V: TRBV24-1
size: -
length: 14
J: TRBJ1-5
CDR3: CATSEAAASQPQHF
DNA: TGTGCCACCAGTGAGGCGGCAGCCTCTCAGCCCCAGCATTTT

D: -
V: TRBV29-1
size: -
length: 12
J: TRBJ2-1
CDR3: CSVDRLDNEQFF
DNA: TGCAGCGTTGACCGCCTAGACAATGAGCAGTTCTTC

D: -
V: TRBV7-2
size: -
length: 13
J: TRBJ2-2
CDR3: CASRTSGGGELFF
DNA: TGTGCCAGCAGGACGAGTGGAGGAGGGGAGCTGTTTTTT

D: -
V: TRBV9
size: -
length: 19
J: TRBJ1-6
CDR3: CASSVGELRGFSRNSPLHF
DNA: TGTGCCAGCAGCGTAGGGGAGCTTCGGGGGTTTTCGAGAAATTCACCCCTCCACTTT

D: TRBD1
V: TRBV18
size: -
length: 15
J: TRBJ1-2
CDR3: CASSPEGGSNYGYTF
DNA: TGTGCCAGCTCACCCGAAGGGGGCTCCAACTATGGCTACACCTTC

D: TRBD1
V: TRBV4-2
size: -
length: 16
J: TRBJ2-3
CDR3: CASSPRAQGSTYTQYF
DNA: TGTGCCAGCAGCCCTAGGGCACAGGGGTCCACATATACGCAGTATTTT

D: TRBD1
V: TRBV7-8
size: -
length: 16
J: TRBJ2-6
CDR3: CASSLETGAGANVLTF
DNA: TGTGCCAGCAGCTTAGAGACAGGGGCTGGGGCCAACGTCCTGACTTTC

D: TRBD1
V: TRBV7-2
size: -
length: 12
J: TRBJ1-4
CDR3: CASSNRGGKLFF
DNA: TGTGCCAGCAGCAACAGGGGGGGGAAACTGTTTTTT

D: TRBD1
V: TRBV7-3
size: -
length: 12
J: TRBJ2-3
CDR3: CASGTGADTQYF
DNA: TGTGCCAGCGGGACAGGGGCAGATACGCAGTATTTT

D: -
V: TRBV5-5
size: -
length: 15
J: TRBJ2-7
CDR3: CASSRQAGATYEQYF
DNA: TGTGCCAGCAGCCGACAGGCAGGGGCCACCTACGAGCAGTACTTC

D: TRBD2
V: TRBV4-2
size: -
length: 17
J: TRBJ2-3
CDR3: CASSQDLWTSGGRGQYF
DNA: TGTGCCAGCAGCCAAGATCTGTGGACTAGCGGGGGAAGAGGGCAGTATTTT

D: -
V: TRBV7-9
size: -
length: 14
J: TRBJ2-7
CDR3: CASSFAGSRYEQYF
DNA: TGTGCCAGCAGCTTTGCGGGAAGTCGCTACGAGCAGTACTTC

D: -
V: TRBV11-1
size: -
length: 13
J: TRBJ2-1
CDR3: CASSGGTRDEQFF
DNA: TGTGCCAGCAGCGGCGGGACTCGCGATGAGCAGTTCTTC

D: TRBD1
V: TRBV28
size: -
length: 14
J: TRBJ1-1
CDR3: CASSLQQGSAEAFF
DNA: TGTGCCAGCAGTTTGCAACAGGGGTCCGCTGAAGCTTTCTTT

D: TRBD1
V: TRBV19
size: -
length: 15
J: TRBJ2-2
CDR3: CASSIAQGAAGELFF
DNA: TGTGCCAGTAGTATAGCGCAGGGGGCGGCCGGGGAGCTGTTTTTT

D: TRBD1
V: TRBV6-5
size: -
length: 15
J: TRBJ1-2
CDR3: CASSRTGANGYGYTF
DNA: TGTGCCAGCAGTCGGACAGGCGCCAACGGCTATGGCTACACCTTC

D: -
V: TRBV11-2
size: -
length: 15
J: TRBJ2-7
CDR3: CASSFGPSESYEQYF
DNA: TGTGCCAGCAGCTTCGGGCCTAGCGAGTCCTACGAGCAGTACTTC

D: TRBD1
V: TRBV29-1
size: -
length: 15
J: TRBJ1-2
CDR3: CSVEGTPGQSYGYTF
DNA: TGCAGCGTTGAGGGGACTCCGGGACAGAGCTATGGCTACACCTTC

D: TRBD2
V: TRBV6-6
size: -
length: 18
J: TRBJ2-1
CDR3: CASSPTGLAGASYNEQFF
DNA: TGTGCCAGCAGTCCGACGGGACTAGCGGGGGCTTCCTACAATGAGCAGTTCTTC

D: -
V: TRBV7-7
size: -
length: 16
J: TRBJ2-3
CDR3: CASSPSIGQGGDTQYF
DNA: TGTGCTAGCAGCCCCTCGATTGGGCAGGGTGGCGATACGCAGTATTTT

D: TRBD1
V: TRBV28
size: -
length: 16
J: TRBJ1-1
CDR3: CASSLWPGTGDTEAFF
DNA: TGTGCCAGCAGTTTATGGCCCGGGACAGGGGACACTGAAGCTTTCTTT

D: TRBD1
V: TRBV5-4
size: -
length: 15
J: TRBJ1-1
CDR3: CASSPGQGLNTEAFF
DNA: TGTGCCAGCAGCCCCGGACAGGGTCTGAACACTGAAGCTTTCTTT

D: -
V: TRBV5-5
size: -
length: 12
J: TRBJ2-5
CDR3: CASRVGQETQYF
DNA: TGTGCCAGCAGGGTCGGGCAAGAGACCCAGTACTTC

D: -
V: TRBV18
size: -
length: 14
J: TRBJ2-5
CDR3: CASSPLLDTETQYF
DNA: TGTGCCAGCTCACCACTCCTTGACACGGAGACCCAGTACTTC

D: -
V: TRBV5-6
size: few
length: 15
J: TRBJ2-3
CDR3: CASSLAQGRGDTQYF
DNA: TGTGCCAGCAGCTTGGCCCAGGGGCGTGGAGATACGCAGTATTTT

D: -
V: TRBV18
size: -
length: 13
J: TRBJ1-1
CDR3: CASSPSGGTEAFF
DNA: TGTGCCAGCTCACCATCGGGGGGCACTGAAGCTTTCTTT